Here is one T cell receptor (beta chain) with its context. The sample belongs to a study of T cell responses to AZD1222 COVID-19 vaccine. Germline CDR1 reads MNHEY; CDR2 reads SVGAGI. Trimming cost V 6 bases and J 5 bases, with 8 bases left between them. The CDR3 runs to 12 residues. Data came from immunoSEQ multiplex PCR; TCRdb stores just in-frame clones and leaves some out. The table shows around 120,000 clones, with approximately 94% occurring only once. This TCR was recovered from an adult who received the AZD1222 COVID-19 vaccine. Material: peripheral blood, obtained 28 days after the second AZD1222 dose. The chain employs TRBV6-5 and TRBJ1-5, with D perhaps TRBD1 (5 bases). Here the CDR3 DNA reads TGTGCCAGCAGGGGGGTAGATCAGCCCCAGCATTTT. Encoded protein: CASRGVDQPQHF.